What follows is one T cell receptor (beta chain) and its context. The antigen remains undetermined. The study assayed approximately 100,000 TCR templates per sample. Assay: immunoSEQ multiplex PCR; the TCRdb copy retains only in-frame clones and omits some. The table records 15,000 to 20,000 clones, 44% of them present only once. Coculturing was carried out on the mixed lymphocyte reaction cells. It lasted 6 days and was done at 37°C. The sample originates from a study of siplizumab effects on memory and regulatory T cells. Study observations and caveats: Significantly reduced by siplizumab was the cumulative frequency of alloreactive sequences, namely those traceable to unstimulated CD4+ memory cells. Proliferating siplizumab-cultured Tregs lacked confirmed suppressive function. A minor fraction of alloreactive clones, and no more, mapped to unstimulated subsets.

This CDR3 contains 15 residues. Trimming at V came to 4 bases and at J to 7 bases, leaving 7 bases not matched to a gene. Germline CDR1 LNHDA, CDR2 SQIVND (reference sequence). The chain couples TRBV19 to TRBJ1-6; 7 bases align to TRBD1. Sequenced sample: CFSE-low (dividing) CD4+ T cells sorted from an allogeneic mixed lymphocyte reaction. The source of this sequence is a human donor in good health; the cells came from an allogeneic mixed lymphocyte reaction. Some clones in this sample may be carry-over from other donors' samples. CDR3 residues: CASSTRQGRNSPLHF. The CDR3 DNA reads TGTGCCAGTAGTACCCGACAGGGACGGAATTCACCCCTCCACTTT.